Here is one T cell receptor beta chain with its context. This entry belongs to a study of PD-1 blockade in mismatch repair-deficient tumors. Study context: Enrolled about 2012-2016, patients had progressing, pretreated mismatch repair-deficient cancers of 12 types.

The CDR3 runs to 18 residues. Trimming left V 4 bases short and J 0 bases short, with 22 bases between. The germline V gene encodes CDR1 SGDLS and CDR2 YYNGEE. Here immunoSEQ multiplex PCR was the method, and the copy in TCRdb shows in-frame clones only, minus some. Among thousands of clones listed, over 70% were seen once. Time point meaning: archival surgical resection tumor tissue. All patients were mismatch repair deficient, assessed by either PCR or immunohistochemistry. Tumor tissue came from archival surgical resections of a few responders. This chain links TRBV9 with TRBJ1-2; D possibly corresponds to TRBD1 (5 bases). Sequencing was performed on primary tumor tissue, taken from a patient treated with pembrolizumab. The TCR comes from an adult with mismatch repair-deficient cancer. This CDR3 is CASSKGRGNYASNYGYTF. In DNA, the CDR3 is TGTGCCAGCAGCAAAGGGAGGGGTAACTACGCTTCTAACTATGGCTACACCTTC.